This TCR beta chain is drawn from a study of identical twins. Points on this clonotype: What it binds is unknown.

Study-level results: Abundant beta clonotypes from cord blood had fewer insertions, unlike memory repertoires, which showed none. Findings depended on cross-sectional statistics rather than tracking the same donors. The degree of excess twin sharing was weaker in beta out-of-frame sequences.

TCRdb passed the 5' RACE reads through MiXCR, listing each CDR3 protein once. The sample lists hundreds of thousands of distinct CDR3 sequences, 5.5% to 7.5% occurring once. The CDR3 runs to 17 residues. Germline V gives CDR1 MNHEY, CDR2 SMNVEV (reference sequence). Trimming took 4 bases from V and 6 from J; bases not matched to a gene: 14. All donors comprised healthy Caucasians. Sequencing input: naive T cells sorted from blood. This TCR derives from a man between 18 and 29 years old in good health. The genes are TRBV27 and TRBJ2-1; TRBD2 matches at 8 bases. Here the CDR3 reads CASSSQTTSAQTNEQFF. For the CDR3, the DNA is TGTGCCAGCAGTTCACAAACGACTAGCGCACAAACCAATGAGCAGTTCTTC.